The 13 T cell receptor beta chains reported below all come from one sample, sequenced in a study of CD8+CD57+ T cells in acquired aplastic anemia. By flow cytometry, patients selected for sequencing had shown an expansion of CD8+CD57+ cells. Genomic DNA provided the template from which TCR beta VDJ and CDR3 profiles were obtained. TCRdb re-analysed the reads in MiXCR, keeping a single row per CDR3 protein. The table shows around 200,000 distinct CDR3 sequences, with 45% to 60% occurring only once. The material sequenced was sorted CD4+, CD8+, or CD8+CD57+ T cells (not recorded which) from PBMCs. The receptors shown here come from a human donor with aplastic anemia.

Here the CDR3 reads CASSQTTGTLGETQYF. The CDR3 DNA reads TGTGCCAGCAGCCAAACCACCGGGACCCTAGGGGAGACCCAGTACTTC. The V gene is TRBV3-1, the J gene TRBJ2-5, with D perhaps TRBD1 or TRBD2 (5 bases each). V was cut by 2 bases and J by 5 bases, with 18 bases left in between. CDR1 LGHDT and CDR2 YNNKEL come from the germline V gene (reference sequence). The CDR3 sequence is 16 residues long.

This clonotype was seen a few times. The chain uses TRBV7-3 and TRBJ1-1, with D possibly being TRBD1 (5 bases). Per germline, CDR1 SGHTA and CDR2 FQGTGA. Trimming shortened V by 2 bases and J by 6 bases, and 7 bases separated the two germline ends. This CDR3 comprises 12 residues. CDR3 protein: CASSLHRPEAFF. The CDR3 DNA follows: TGTGCCAGCAGCTTACACAGGCCTGAAGCTTTCTTT.

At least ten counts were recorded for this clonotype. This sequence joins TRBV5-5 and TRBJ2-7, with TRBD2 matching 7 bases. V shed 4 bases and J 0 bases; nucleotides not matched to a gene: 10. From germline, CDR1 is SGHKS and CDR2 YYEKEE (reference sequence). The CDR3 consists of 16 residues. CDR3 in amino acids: CASSRQAGSPSYEQYF. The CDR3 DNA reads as TGTGCCAGCAGCCGACAAGCGGGGTCCCCCTCCTACGAGCAGTACTTC.

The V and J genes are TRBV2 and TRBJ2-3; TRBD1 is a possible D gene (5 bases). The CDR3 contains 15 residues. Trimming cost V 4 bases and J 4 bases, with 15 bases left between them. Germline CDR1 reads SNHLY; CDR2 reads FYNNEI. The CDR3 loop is CASSGQKVVADTQYF. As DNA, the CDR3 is TGTGCCAGCAGTGGACAGAAGGTGGTGGCAGATACGCAGTATTTT.

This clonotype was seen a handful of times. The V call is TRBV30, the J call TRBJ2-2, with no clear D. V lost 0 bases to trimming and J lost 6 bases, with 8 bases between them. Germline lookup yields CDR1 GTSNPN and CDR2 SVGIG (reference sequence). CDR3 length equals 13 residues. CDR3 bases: TGTGCCTGGAGTGTACGAATGGCCGGGGAGCTGTTTTTT. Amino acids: CAWSVRMAGELFF.

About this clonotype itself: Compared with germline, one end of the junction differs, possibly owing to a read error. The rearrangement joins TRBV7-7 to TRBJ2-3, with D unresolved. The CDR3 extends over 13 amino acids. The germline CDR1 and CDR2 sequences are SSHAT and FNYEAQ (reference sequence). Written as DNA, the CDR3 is TGTGCTAGCAGCTTAGCAATCGCAGATACGCAGTATTTT. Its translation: CASSLAIADTQYF. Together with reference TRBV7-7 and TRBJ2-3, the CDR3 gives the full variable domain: GAGVSQSPRYKVTKRGQDVTLRCDPISSHATLYWYQQALGQGPEFLTYFNYEAQPDKSGLPSDRFSAERPEGSISTLTIQRTEQRDSAMYRCASSLAIADTQYFGPGTRLTVL.

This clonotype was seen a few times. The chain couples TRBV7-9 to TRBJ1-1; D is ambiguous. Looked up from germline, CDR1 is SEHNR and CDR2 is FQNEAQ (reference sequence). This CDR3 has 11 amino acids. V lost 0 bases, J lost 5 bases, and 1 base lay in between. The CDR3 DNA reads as TGTGCCAGCAGCTTAGCTACTGAAGCTTTCTTT. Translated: CASSLATEAFF.

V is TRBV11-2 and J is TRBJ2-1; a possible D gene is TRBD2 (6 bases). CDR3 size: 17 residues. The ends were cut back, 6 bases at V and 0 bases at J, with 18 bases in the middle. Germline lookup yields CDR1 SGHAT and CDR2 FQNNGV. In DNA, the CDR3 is TGTGCCAGCAGTGCAACGGTGGGGGGAAGCTCCTACAATGAGCAGTTCTTC. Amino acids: CASSATVGGSSYNEQFF.

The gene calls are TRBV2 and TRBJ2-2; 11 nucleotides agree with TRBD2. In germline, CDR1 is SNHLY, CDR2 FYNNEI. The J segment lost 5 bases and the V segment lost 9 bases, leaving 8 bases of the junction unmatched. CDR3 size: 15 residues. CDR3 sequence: CARSKTSGNTGELFF. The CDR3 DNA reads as TGTGCCAGAAGTAAGACTAGCGGGAATACCGGGGAGCTGTTTTTT.

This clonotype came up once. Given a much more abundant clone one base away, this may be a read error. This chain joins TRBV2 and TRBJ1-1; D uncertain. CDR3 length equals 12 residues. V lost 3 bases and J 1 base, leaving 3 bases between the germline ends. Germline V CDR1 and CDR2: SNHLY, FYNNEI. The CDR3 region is CASSEGNTEAFF. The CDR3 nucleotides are TGTGCCAGCAGTGAGGGGAACACTGAAGCTTTCTTT.

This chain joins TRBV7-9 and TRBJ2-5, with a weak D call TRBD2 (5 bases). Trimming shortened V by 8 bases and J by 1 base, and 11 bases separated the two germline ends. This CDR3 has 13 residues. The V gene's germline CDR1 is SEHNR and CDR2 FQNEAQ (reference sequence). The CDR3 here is CASSWELQETQYF. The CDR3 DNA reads TGTGCCAGCTCGTGGGAGCTCCAAGAGACCCAGTACTTC.

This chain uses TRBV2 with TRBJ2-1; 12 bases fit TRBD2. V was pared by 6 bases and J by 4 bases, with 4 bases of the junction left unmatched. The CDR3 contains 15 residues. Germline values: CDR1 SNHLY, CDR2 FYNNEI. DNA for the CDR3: TGTGCCAGCAGCGCTGGGACTAGCGGGTACAATGAGCAGTTCTTC. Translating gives CASSAGTSGYNEQFF.

The CDR3 region is CSVDCYRSNQPQHF. The CDR3 nucleotides read TGCAGCGTTGATTGTTACCGGAGCAATCAGCCCCAGCATTTT. The chain uses TRBV29-1 and TRBJ1-5, with D unclear. Germline values: CDR1 SQVTM, CDR2 ANQGSEA. The CDR3 spans 14 residues. V lost 3 bases, J lost 1 base, and 10 bases lay in between.